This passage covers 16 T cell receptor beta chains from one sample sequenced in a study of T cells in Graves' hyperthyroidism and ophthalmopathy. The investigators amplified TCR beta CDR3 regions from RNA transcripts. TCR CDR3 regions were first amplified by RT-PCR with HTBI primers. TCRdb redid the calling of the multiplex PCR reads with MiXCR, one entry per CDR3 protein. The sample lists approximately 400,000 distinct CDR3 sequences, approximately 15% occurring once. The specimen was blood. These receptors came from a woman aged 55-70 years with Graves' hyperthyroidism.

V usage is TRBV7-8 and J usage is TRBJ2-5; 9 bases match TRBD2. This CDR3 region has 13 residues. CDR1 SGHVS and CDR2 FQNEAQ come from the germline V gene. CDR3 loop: CGVAGAQEETQYF. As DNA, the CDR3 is TGTGGGGTAGCGGGAGCTCAGGAGGAGACCCAGTACTTC.

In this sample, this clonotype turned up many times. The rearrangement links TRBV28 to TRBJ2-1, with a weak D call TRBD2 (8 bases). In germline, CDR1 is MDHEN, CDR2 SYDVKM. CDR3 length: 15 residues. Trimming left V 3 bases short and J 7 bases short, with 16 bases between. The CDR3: CASSFRGTRKNEQFF. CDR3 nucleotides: TGTGCCAGCAGTTTCAGGGGGACTAGGAAGAATGAGCAGTTCTTC.

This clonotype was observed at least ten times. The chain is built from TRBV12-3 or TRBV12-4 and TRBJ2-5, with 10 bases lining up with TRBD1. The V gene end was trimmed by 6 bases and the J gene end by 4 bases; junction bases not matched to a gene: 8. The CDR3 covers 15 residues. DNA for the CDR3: TGTGCCAGCAGGGCCGGGACAGGGGAGGGAGAGACCCAGTACTTC. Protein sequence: CASRAGTGEGETQYF.

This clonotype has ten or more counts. The CDR3 sequence is CASSRGQGGNIQYF. DNA for the CDR3: TGTGCCAGCTCACGGGGACAAGGCGGGAACATTCAGTACTTC. V gene TRBV18 combines with J gene TRBJ2-4, with D tentatively TRBD1 (6 bases). Germline CDR1 and CDR2: KGHSH and LQKENI. The CDR3 runs 14 residues. Trimming cost V 4 bases and J 7 bases, with 14 bases left between them.

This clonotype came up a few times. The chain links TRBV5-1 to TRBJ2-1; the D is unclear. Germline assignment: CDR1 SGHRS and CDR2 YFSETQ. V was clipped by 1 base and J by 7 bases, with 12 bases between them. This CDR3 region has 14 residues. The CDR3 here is CASSLSPTTNEQFF. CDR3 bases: TGCGCCAGCAGCTTGTCCCCCACGACAAATGAGCAGTTCTTC.

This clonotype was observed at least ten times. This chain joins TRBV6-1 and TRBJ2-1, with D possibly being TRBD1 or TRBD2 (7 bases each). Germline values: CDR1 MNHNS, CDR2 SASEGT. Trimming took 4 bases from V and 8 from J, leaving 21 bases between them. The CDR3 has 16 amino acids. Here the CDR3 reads CASSAYGSRGGHEQFF. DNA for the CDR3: TGTGCCAGCAGTGCGTATGGGAGCAGGGGGGGGCATGAGCAGTTCTTC.

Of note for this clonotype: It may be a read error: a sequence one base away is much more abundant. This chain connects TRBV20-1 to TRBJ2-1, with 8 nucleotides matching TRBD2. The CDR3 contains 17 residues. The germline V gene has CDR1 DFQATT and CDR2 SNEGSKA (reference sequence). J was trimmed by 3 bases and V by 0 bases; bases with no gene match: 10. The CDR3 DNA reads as TGCAGTGCTAGAGATTTGCGGGAGGCCGGGGTCTACAATGAGCAGTTCTTC. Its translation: CSARDLREAGVYNEQFF.

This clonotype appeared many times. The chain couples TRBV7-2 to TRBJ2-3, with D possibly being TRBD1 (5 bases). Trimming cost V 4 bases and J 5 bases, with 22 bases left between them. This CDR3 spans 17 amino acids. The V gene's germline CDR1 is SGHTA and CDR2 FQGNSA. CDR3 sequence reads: CASSSPQVAGLGDTQYF. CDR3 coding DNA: TGTGCCAGCAGCTCCCCCCAGGTGGCAGGGCTAGGAGATACGCAGTATTTT. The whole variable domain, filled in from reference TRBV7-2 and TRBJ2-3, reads GAGVSQSPSNKVTEKGKDVELRCDPISGHTALYWYRQSLGQGLEFLIYFQGNSAPDKSGLPSDRFSAERTGGSVSTLTIQRTQQEDSAVYLCASSSPQVAGLGDTQYFGPGTRLTVL.

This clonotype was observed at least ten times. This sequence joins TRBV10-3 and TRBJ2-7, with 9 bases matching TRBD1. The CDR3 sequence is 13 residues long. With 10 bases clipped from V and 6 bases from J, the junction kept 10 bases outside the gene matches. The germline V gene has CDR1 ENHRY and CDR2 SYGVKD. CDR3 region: CASKDRGGGEQYF. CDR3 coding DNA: TGTGCCAGCAAGGACAGGGGAGGAGGCGAGCAGTACTTC.

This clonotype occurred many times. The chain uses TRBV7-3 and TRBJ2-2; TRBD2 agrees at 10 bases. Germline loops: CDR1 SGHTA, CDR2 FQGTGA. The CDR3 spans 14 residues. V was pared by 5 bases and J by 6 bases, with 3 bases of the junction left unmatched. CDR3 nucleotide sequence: TGTGCCAGCAGCAAGGGACTAGCGCCCGGGGAGCTGTTTTTT. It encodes CASSKGLAPGELFF.

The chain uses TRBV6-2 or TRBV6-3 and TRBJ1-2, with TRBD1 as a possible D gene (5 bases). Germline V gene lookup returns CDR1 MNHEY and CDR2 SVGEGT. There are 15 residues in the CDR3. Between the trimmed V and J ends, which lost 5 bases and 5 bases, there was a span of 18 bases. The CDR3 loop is CASSGLTPGPYGYTF. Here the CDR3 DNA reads TGTGCCAGCAGTGGCCTAACGCCGGGGCCATATGGCTACACCTTC.

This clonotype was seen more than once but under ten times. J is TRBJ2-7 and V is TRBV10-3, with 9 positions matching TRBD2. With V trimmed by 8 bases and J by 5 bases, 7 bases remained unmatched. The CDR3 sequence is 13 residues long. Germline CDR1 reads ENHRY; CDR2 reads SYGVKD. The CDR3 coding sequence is TGTGCCATCCGGACTAGCGATAAGAACGAGCAGTACTTC. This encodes CAIRTSDKNEQYF.

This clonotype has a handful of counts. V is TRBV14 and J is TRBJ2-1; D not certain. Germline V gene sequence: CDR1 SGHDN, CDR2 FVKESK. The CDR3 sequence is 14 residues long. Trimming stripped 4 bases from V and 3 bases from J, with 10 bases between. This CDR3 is CASSPTTGYNEQFF. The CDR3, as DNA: TGTGCCAGCAGCCCAACGACGGGCTACAATGAGCAGTTCTTC. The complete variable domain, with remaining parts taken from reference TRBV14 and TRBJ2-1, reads EAGVTQFPSHSVIEKGQTVTLRCDPISGHDNLYWYRRVMGKEIKFLLHFVKESKQDESGMPNNRFLAERTGGTYSTLKVQPAELEDSGVYFCASSPTTGYNEQFFGPGTRLTVL.

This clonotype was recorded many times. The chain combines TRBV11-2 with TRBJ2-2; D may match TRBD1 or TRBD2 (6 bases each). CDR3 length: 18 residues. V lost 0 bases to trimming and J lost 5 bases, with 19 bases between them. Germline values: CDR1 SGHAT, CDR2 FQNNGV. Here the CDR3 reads CASSLDNQGRRGTGELFF. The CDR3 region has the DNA TGTGCCAGCAGCTTAGATAACCAGGGACGGAGGGGGACCGGGGAGCTGTTTTTT.

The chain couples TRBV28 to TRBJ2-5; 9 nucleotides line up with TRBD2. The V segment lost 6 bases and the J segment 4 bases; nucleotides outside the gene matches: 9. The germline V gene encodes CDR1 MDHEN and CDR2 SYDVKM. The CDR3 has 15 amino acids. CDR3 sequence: CASSLEISGRETQYF. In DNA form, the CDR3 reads TGTGCCAGCAGCCTCGAAATTAGCGGGAGAGAGACCCAGTACTTC.

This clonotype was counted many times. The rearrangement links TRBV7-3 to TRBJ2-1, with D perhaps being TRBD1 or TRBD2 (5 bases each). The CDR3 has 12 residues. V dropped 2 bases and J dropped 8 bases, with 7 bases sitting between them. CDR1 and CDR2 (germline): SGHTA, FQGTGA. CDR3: CASSLGTHEQFF. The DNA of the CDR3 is TGTGCCAGCAGCTTAGGGACCCATGAGCAGTTCTTC.